The next 22 T cell receptor beta chains were all read from a single sample in a study of blood T cell repertoires in COVID-19. Assay: immunoSEQ multiplex PCR; the TCRdb copy retains only in-frame clones and omits some. The repertoire holds over 250,000 clones, with over 75% as singletons. The sample consisted of peripheral blood. These receptor sequences come from a human donor in a cohort sampled during active COVID-19.

The chain employs TRBV7-9 and TRBJ2-1, with 9 bases identical to TRBD2. This CDR3 has 15 amino acids. Trimming removed 3 bases from V and 6 bases from J; junction bases left unmatched: 6. CDR1 is SEHNR, CDR2 FQNEAQ, per germline (reference sequence). The CDR3 bases are TGTGCCAGCAGCTTTCGCCTAGCGGGGATCAATGAGCAGTTCTTC. Residues: CASSFRLAGINEQFF.

This chain uses TRBV19 with TRBJ2-3; a weak D match, TRBD2 (5 bases). The germline V and J ends were trimmed by 3 bases and 4 bases, with 14 bases remaining between them. This CDR3 has 15 residues. Germline V gives CDR1 LNHDA, CDR2 SQIVND (reference sequence). The chain's CDR3 is CASSINTGIADTQYF. Written as DNA, the CDR3 is TGTGCCAGTAGTATTAATACGGGAATCGCAGATACGCAGTATTTT.

The chain links TRBV19 to TRBJ2-7, with 11 bases aligning to TRBD2. The CDR3 is 15 amino acids. V shed 4 bases, J shed 1 base, and the junction held 3 bases outside the gene matches. Germline loops: CDR1 LNHDA, CDR2 SQIVND (reference sequence). CDR3 bases: TGTGCCAGTAGTACCATAGCGGGAGGGTCCTACGAGCAGTACTTC. This codes for CASSTIAGGSYEQYF. Complete variable domain (other parts from reference TRBV19 and TRBJ2-7): DGGITQSPKYLFRKEGQNVTLSCEQNLNHDAMYWYRQDPGQGLRLIYYSQIVNDFQKGDIAEGYSVSREKKESFPLTVTSAQKNPTAFYLCASSTIAGGSYEQYFGPGTRLTVT.

This clone was picked up one time. This chain connects TRBV9 to TRBJ2-3; perhaps TRBD2 as D (6 bases). Germline CDR1 is SGDLS and CDR2 is YYNGEE. The V end lost 0 bases, the J end lost 4 bases, and 12 bases lay between the germline ends. The CDR3 contains 15 residues. The DNA for the CDR3 is TGTGCCAGCAGCGTAGGTTGGGGGACTGCAGATACGCAGTATTTT. Protein sequence: CASSVGWGTADTQYF. The complete variable domain, with remaining parts taken from reference TRBV9 and TRBJ2-3, reads DSGVTQTPKHLITATGQRVTLRCSPRSGDLSVYWYQQSLDQGLQFLIQYYNGEERAKGNILERFSAQQFPDLHSELNLSSLELGDSALYFCASSVGWGTADTQYFGPGTRLTVL.

The rearrangement uses TRBV3-1 (or the pseudogene TRBV3-2) and TRBJ2-7; 15 bases fit TRBD2. Per the germline V gene, CDR1 is LGHDT and CDR2 is YNNKEL (reference sequence). V trimming: 2 bases; J trimming: 6 bases; junction bases outside the gene matches: 8. The CDR3 is 17 residues long. The CDR3 DNA follows: TGTGCCAGCAGCCAACATGGACTAGCGGGAGGGTATGGCGAGCAGTACTTC. It translates to CASSQHGLAGGYGEQYF.

The chain joins TRBV7-2 to TRBJ2-3; the match to TRBD2 covers 9 bases. J was trimmed by 5 bases and V by 5 bases; bases with no gene match: 8. From germline, CDR1 is SGHTA and CDR2 FQGNSA. The CDR3 length is 15 residues. The chain's CDR3 is CASSLGASGKDTQYF. The DNA of the CDR3 is TGTGCCAGCAGCCTCGGGGCTAGCGGGAAAGATACGCAGTATTTT.

V is TRBV18 and J is TRBJ2-2; D is unclear. Trimming stripped 1 base from V and 5 bases from J, with 11 bases between. This CDR3 spans 15 amino acids. The V gene's germline CDR1 is KGHSH and CDR2 LQKENI. The CDR3 sequence is CASSPLEVETGELFF. CDR3 DNA sequence: TGTGCCAGCTCACCACTCGAGGTAGAAACCGGGGAGCTGTTTTTT.

The V call is TRBV9, the J call TRBJ2-7, with D perhaps TRBD2 (5 bases). The germline V gene has CDR1 SGDLS and CDR2 YYNGEE. V was trimmed by 0 bases and J by 3 bases, leaving 19 bases between them. CDR3 length: 17 amino acids. CDR3 region: CASSVEGGFAAVYEQYF. As DNA, the CDR3 is TGTGCCAGCAGCGTAGAGGGCGGGTTCGCTGCCGTCTACGAGCAGTACTTC. The full variable domain, its missing parts supplied by reference TRBV9 and TRBJ2-7, is DSGVTQTPKHLITATGQRVTLRCSPRSGDLSVYWYQQSLDQGLQFLIQYYNGEERAKGNILERFSAQQFPDLHSELNLSSLELGDSALYFCASSVEGGFAAVYEQYFGPGTRLTVT.

The chain joins TRBV6-2 or TRBV6-3 to TRBJ1-5; the D is unclear. This CDR3 contains 16 residues. Germline CDR1 MNHEY, CDR2 SVGEGT. V was shortened by 7 bases and J by 0 bases, with 16 bases between the two germline ends. The DNA for the CDR3 is TGTGCCAGCACCCCTAGTCGGACTCTTAGCAATCAGCCCCAGCATTTT. Residues: CASTPSRTLSNQPQHF.

This rearrangement joins TRBV19 to TRBJ2-1; a weak D match, TRBD2 (6 bases). CDR1 LNHDA and CDR2 SQIVND come from the germline V gene (reference sequence). The CDR3 is 15 residues long. Trimming removed 1 base from V and 4 bases from J, with 11 bases in between. The CDR3 nucleotides read TGTGCCAGTAGTATAGTGGCGGGATCATACAATGAGCAGTTCTTC. Its protein product is CASSIVAGSYNEQFF. Filled out from reference TRBV19 and TRBJ2-1, the complete variable domain reads DGGITQSPKYLFRKEGQNVTLSCEQNLNHDAMYWYRQDPGQGLRLIYYSQIVNDFQKGDIAEGYSVSREKKESFPLTVTSAQKNPTAFYLCASSIVAGSYNEQFFGPGTRLTVL.

This chain's CDR3 is CASSLVASGNYEQYF. In nucleotides, the CDR3 is TGTGCCAGCAGCTTAGTGGCTAGCGGGAACTACGAGCAGTACTTC. V usage is TRBV7-4 and J usage is TRBJ2-7; 9 positions agree with TRBD2. The germline V gene encodes CDR1 SGHVT and CDR2 SQSDAQ. V shed 1 base and J 3 bases; nucleotides not matched to a gene: 4. The CDR3 runs 15 residues.

In this sample, this clone turned up a few times. The J gene is TRBJ2-1, the V gene TRBV29-1, with a possible D match to TRBD1 (5 bases). There are 13 residues in the CDR3. The V end was cut by 3 bases, the J end by 0 bases, with 6 bases between. Germline V lookup: CDR1 SQVTM, CDR2 ANQGSEA. CDR3 in DNA: TGCAGCGTTGACAGGGTCTCCTACAATGAGCAGTTCTTC. Its translation: CSVDRVSYNEQFF.

This clone was seen once. The chain has TRBV5-4 and TRBJ2-5; D may be TRBD1 (6 bases). CDR3 length equals 14 residues. Germline values: CDR1 SGHNT, CDR2 YYREEE (reference sequence). The V gene lost 7 bases and the J gene lost 3 bases, with 16 bases spanning the gap. As DNA, the CDR3 is TGTGCCAGCCGCCCGGACAGTACTGAAGAGACCCAGTACTTC. Its protein product is CASRPDSTEETQYF.

The genes are TRBV6-2 or TRBV6-3 and TRBJ1-1; D gene ambiguous. Trimming shortened V by 4 bases and J by 4 bases, and 22 bases separated the two germline ends. Germline V CDR1 and CDR2: MNHEY, SVGEGT. This CDR3 has 17 amino acids. This chain's CDR3 is CASSSLRASGSFTEAFF. The CDR3 DNA reads as TGTGCCAGCAGTTCCCTTAGGGCCTCGGGGTCGTTCACTGAAGCTTTCTTT.

This rearrangement joins TRBV28 to TRBJ1-2; the D gene is possibly TRBD1 (5 bases). CDR3 length: 14 amino acids. The germline V and J ends were trimmed by 2 bases and 4 bases, with 11 bases remaining between them. Germline-derived CDR1 and CDR2 are MDHEN and SYDVKM. CDR3 sequence (DNA): TGTGCCAGCAGTTTACTAGGGGTTGGCTATGGCTACACCTTC. Translating gives CASSLLGVGYGYTF.

The CDR3 is CASRGGLPRVYEQYF. The CDR3 DNA reads TGTGCCAGCAGGGGAGGACTTCCAAGGGTCTACGAGCAGTACTTC. The gene calls are TRBV28 and TRBJ2-7, with D possibly TRBD2 on 6 matching bases. Trimming left V 6 bases short and J 3 bases short, with 18 bases between. This CDR3 contains 15 residues. CDR1 and CDR2 from the germline V gene are MDHEN and SYDVKM.

The chain combines TRBV15 with TRBJ2-2; TRBD2 is a possible D gene (6 bases). In germline, CDR1 is LNHNV, CDR2 YYDKDF (reference sequence). The V and J ends lost 0 bases and 8 bases respectively, with 13 bases between them. This CDR3 region has 15 residues. In DNA, the CDR3 is TGTGCCACCAGCAGAGATCGAAGGGCGGGAGGGGAGCTGTTTTTT. It is translated as CATSRDRRAGGELFF.

The V gene is TRBV7-8, the J gene TRBJ2-7, with D hard to call. This CDR3 comprises 14 residues. V lost 5 bases and J 1 base, leaving 12 bases between the germline ends. Germline V gene lookup returns CDR1 SGHVS and CDR2 FQNEAQ. In DNA, the CDR3 is TGTGCCAGCAGCGATCCCCCTGAGTCCTACGAGCAGTACTTC. Translated: CASSDPPESYEQYF.

The V and J genes are TRBV30 and TRBJ1-1; no firm D call. Deletions cut 4 bases from V and 7 bases from J, with 10 bases between. This CDR3 has 11 amino acids. CDR1 and CDR2 from the germline V gene are GTSNPN and SVGIG (reference sequence). CDR3 sequence (DNA): TGTGCCTGGACGGAGGGTTTTGAAGCTTTCTTT. This gives the protein CAWTEGFEAFF.

In this sample, this clone turned up once. V is TRBV19 and J is TRBJ2-1, with D perhaps TRBD2 (6 bases). The V gene lost 5 bases and the J gene lost 12 bases, with 14 bases spanning the gap. CDR1 LNHDA and CDR2 SQIVND come from the germline V gene (reference sequence). This CDR3 spans 12 amino acids. CDR3 in DNA: TGTGCCAGTAGTGTGGCGGGACCGGCGCAGTTCTTC. This encodes CASSVAGPAQFF.

V and J are TRBV7-3 and TRBJ2-7; TRBD2 matches 11 bases. CDR3 length equals 14 residues. Germline V CDR1 and CDR2: SGHTA, FQGTGA. V gave up 6 bases and J gave up 4 bases; unmatched junction bases: 5. The CDR3 sequence is CASRLTSGSYEQYF. DNA of the CDR3: TGTGCCAGCAGGCTTACTAGCGGGAGTTACGAGCAGTACTTC.

The chain is built from TRBV5-4 and TRBJ2-1; TRBD1 matches at 9 bases. After removal of 0 bases from V and 5 bases from J, the junction contained 6 bases not matched to a gene. From germline, CDR1 is SGHNT and CDR2 YYREEE (reference sequence). This CDR3 is 16 amino acids long. CDR3 amino acids: CASSLARDRVNNEQFF. The CDR3 DNA reads as TGTGCCAGCAGCTTGGCCCGGGACAGGGTCAACAATGAGCAGTTCTTC.